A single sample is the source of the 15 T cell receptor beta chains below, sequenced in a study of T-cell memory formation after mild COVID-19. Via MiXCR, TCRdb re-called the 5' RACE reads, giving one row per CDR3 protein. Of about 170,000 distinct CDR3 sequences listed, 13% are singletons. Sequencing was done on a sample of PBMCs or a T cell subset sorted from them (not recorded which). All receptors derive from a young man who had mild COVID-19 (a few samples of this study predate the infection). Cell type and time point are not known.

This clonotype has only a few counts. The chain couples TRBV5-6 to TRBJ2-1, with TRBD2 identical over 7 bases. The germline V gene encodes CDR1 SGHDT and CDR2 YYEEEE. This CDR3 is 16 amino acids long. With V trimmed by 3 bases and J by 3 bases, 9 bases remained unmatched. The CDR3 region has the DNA TGTGCCAGCAGCTCAAATACACGGGGGGACTACAATGAGCAGTTCTTC. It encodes CASSSNTRGDYNEQFF.

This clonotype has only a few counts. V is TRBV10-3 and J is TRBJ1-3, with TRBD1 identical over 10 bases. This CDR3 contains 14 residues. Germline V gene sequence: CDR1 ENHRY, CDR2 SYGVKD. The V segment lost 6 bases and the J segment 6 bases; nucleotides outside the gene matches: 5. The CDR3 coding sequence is TGTGCCATCAGGACAGGGGGCTCGGCAAACACCATATATTTT. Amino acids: CAIRTGGSANTIYF.

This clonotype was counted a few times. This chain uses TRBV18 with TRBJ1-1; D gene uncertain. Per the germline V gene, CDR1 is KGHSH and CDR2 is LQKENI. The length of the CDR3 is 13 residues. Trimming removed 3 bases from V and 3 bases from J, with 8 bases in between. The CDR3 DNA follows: TGTGCCAGCTCACCCAACACGGACACTGAAGCTTTCTTT. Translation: CASSPNTDTEAFF.

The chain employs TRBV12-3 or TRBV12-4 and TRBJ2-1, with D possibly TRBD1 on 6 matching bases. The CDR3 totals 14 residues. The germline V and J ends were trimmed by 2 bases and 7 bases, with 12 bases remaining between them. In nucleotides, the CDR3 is TGTGCCAGCAGTTTACAGGACCAGGGGAATGAGCAGTTCTTC. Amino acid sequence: CASSLQDQGNEQFF.

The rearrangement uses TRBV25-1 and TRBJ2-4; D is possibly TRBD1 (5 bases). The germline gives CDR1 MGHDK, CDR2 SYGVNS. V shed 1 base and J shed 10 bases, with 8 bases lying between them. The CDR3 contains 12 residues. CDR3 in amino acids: CASSESRGIQYF. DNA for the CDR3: TGTGCCAGCAGTGAATCTAGGGGAATTCAGTACTTC.

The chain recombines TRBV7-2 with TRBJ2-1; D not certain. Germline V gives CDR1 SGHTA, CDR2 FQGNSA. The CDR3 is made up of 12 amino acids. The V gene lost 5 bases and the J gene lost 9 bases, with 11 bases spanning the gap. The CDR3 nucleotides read TGTGCCAGCAGCCTACTTTTCGGTGAGCAGTTCTTC. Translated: CASSLLFGEQFF.

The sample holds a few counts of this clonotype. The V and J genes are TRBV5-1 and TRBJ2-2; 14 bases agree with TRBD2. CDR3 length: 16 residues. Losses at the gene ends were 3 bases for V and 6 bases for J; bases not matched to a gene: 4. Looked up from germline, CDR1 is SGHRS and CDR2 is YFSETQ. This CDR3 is CASSSGLAGGSGELFF. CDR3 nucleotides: TGCGCCAGCAGCTCTGGACTAGCGGGGGGATCCGGGGAGCTGTTTTTT.

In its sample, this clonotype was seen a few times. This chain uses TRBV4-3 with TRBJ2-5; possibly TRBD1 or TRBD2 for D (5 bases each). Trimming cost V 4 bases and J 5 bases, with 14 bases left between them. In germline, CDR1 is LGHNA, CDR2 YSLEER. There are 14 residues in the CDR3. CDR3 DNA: TGCGCCAGCAGCCGAGGGGTAGTGGCTGAGACCCAGTACTTC. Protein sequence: CASSRGVVAETQYF.

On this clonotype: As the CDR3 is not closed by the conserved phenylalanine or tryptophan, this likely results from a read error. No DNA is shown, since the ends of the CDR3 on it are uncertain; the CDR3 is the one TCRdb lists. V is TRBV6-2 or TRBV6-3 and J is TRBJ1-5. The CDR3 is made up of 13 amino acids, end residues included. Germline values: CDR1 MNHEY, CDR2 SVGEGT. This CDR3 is CASSYSRAPRAGP.

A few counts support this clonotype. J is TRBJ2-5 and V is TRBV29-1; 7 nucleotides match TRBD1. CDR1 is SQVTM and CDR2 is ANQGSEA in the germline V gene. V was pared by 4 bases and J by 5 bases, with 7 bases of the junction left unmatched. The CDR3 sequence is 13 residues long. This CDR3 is CSVGTGGLETQYF. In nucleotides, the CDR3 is TGCAGCGTTGGGACAGGCGGTTTGGAGACCCAGTACTTC.

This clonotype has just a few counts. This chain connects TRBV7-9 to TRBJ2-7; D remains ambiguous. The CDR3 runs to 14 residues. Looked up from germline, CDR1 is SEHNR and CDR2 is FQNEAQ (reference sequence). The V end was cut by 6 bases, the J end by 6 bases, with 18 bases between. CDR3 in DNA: TGTGCCAGCAGGGCTCCGGGCAGACCGAGCGAGCAGTACTTC. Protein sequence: CASRAPGRPSEQYF.

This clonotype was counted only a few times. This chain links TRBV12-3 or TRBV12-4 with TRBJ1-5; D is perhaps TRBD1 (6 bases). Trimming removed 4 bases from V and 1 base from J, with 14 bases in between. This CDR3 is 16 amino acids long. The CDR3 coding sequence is TGTGCCAGCAGTTCCCAGGGGAGGGAGAGCAATCAGCCCCAGCATTTT. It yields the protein CASSSQGRESNQPQHF.

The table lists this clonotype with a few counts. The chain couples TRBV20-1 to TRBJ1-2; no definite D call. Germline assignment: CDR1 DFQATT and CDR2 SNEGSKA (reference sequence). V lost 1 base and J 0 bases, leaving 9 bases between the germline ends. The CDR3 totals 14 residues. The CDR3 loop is CSARGFLANYGYTF. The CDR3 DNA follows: TGCAGTGCTAGAGGGTTCCTCGCTAACTATGGCTACACCTTC.

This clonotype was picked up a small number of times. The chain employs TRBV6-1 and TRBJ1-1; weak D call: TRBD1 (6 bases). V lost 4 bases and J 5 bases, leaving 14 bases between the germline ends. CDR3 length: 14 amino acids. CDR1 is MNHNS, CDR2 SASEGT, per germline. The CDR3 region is CASSAQGGGTEAFF. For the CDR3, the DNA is TGTGCCAGCAGTGCACAGGGTGGAGGGACTGAAGCTTTCTTT.

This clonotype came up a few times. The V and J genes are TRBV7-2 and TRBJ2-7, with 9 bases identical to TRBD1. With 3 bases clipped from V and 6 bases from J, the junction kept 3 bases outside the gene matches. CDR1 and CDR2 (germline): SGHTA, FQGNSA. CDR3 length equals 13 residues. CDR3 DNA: TGTGCCAGCAGCTTGGACAGGGGAATCGAGCAGTACGTC. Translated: CASSLDRGIEQYV.